Detailed here is one TCR beta chain. Its target is not known. This specimen belongs to a study of shared clonotypes between healthy human individuals. The input for sorted-subset replicate PCRs was approximately 200 ng DNA, tens of thousands of T cell genomes. Here immunoSEQ multiplex PCR was the method, and the copy in TCRdb shows in-frame clones only, minus some. The sample contains more than 2,000,000 clones, approximately 95% of which appear only once. Findings and limits, study-wide: At large depth, rarefaction still showed sorted-subset sequencing to be incomplete. Shared clonotypes: roughly 4.7% naive CD4, about 3.3% naive CD8, 2% to 2.5% memory CD4, 0.4% memory CD8. Memory subsets generally showed smaller estimated richness than naive subsets did.

This CDR3 has 18 residues. Per the germline V gene, CDR1 is SGHTA and CDR2 is FQGTGA. J lost 8 bases, V lost 5 bases, and 13 bases had no gene match. The receptor's source is a man between 18 and 29 years old in good health. Some clones in this sample may be carry-over from other donors' samples. This chain joins TRBV7-3 and TRBJ2-1; 15 nucleotides line up with TRBD2. Source material: naive CD4+ T cells from PBMCs. Documented subset: CD45RA+ positively selected. CDR3 amino acids: CASSPRGLAGGNSDEQFF. Here the CDR3 DNA reads TGTGCCAGCAGCCCGAGGGGACTAGCGGGAGGAAATAGCGATGAGCAGTTCTTC.